In its sample, the clone carrying this T cell receptor (beta chain) was seen many times. What it recognizes is unknown. This specimen belongs to a study of blood T cells in healthy people across ages. Findings and limits, study-wide: Older age went with lower TCR beta diversity per million T cells, in a roughly linear way.

Each sample used at least 6 million PBMCs. The authors ran a second PCR of about 6 to 11 cycles using a sample-barcoded 5' primer and a J-beta primer mix. Unique molecular identifiers of 12 random nucleotides labeled each cDNA. Each CDR3 protein is one row after TCRdb ran MiXCR on the 5' RACE reads. The table records about 320,000 distinct CDR3 sequences, 25% to 30% of them present only once. The CDR3 has 14 residues. Germline trimming cut 4 bases from V and 3 bases from J; bases unmatched to any gene: 2. Germline CDR1 is MDHEN and CDR2 is SYDVKM. This sequence was found in a woman in her sixties or seventies in good health. This chain connects TRBV28 to TRBJ2-5, with 10 positions matching TRBD2. Sequenced material: blood. The CDR3 region is CASSSSGREETQYF. The DNA for the CDR3 is TGTGCCAGCAGTTCTAGCGGGAGAGAAGAGACCCAGTACTTC. Full variable domain (remainder filled in from reference TRBV28 and TRBJ2-5): DVKVTQSSRYLVKRTGEKVFLECVQDMDHENMFWYRQDPGLGLRLIYFSYDVKMKEKGDIPEGYSVSREKKERFSLILESASTNQTSMYLCASSSSGREETQYFGPGTRLLVL.